Listed below are T cell receptor beta chains from one sample, sequenced in a study of blood T cell repertoires in COVID-19. Here immunoSEQ multiplex PCR was the method, and the copy in TCRdb shows in-frame clones only, minus some. The table has 250,000 or so clones, 86% seen once; the top ten hold about 2.7%. Sequencing used PBMCs or T cells enriched from blood (not recorded which). These receptor sequences come from a young woman who had recovered from COVID-19. Both conserved end residues are part of each CDR3. The D gene is left open where the match is weak. Expanded clones get a size class; other rows say once, few or many, or leave the size out.

CDR3 length	clone size	V gene	J gene	D gene	CDR3 DNA	CDR3 protein
12	few	TRBV2	TRBJ1-1	TRBD1	TGTGCCAGTCGGACAGGGGGGACTGAAGCTTTCTTT	CASRTGGTEAFF
16	-	TRBV7-9	TRBJ1-5	-	TGTGCCAGCAGCTGGGGGGGAGGAAGGAGCAATCAGCCCCAGCATTTT	CASSWGGGRSNQPQHF
16	-	TRBV6-5	TRBJ1-2	TRBD1	TGTGCCAGCAGTTACCGTACCCGGACAGGGTTCAGTGGCTACACCTTC	CASSYRTRTGFSGYTF
14	-	TRBV10-3	TRBJ2-2	-	TGTGCCATCAGTGAAGAGCGAAACACCGGGGAGCTGTTTTTT	CAISEERNTGELFF
13	-	TRBV15	TRBJ1-1	-	TGTGCCACCACCAGTTGGGCCTCGACTGAAGCTTTCTTT	CATTSWASTEAFF
14	few	TRBV7-2	TRBJ1-1	-	TGTGCCAGCACGGGAGGGGTTTTGAACACTGAAGCTTTCTTT	CASTGGVLNTEAFF
15	many	TRBV7-2	TRBJ2-2	-	TGTGCCAGCAGCTTAGACAGCGGGAACACCGGGGAGCTGTTTTTT	CASSLDSGNTGELFF
15	-	TRBV6-5	TRBJ2-1	TRBD1	TGTGCCAGCAGTCCCCGGACAGGCGCCTACAATGAGCAGTTCTTC	CASSPRTGAYNEQFF
17	-	TRBV2	TRBJ2-2	-	TGTGCCAGTTCCTACCCCCAGGGGCAGCCGAACACCGGGGAGCTGTTTTTT	CASSYPQGQPNTGELFF
14	-	TRBV25-1	TRBJ2-7	-	TGTGCCAGCAGTGGTGGACAGAACACCTACGAGCAGTACTTC	CASSGGQNTYEQYF
18	-	TRBV15	TRBJ2-6	TRBD1	TGTGCCACCAGCAGCCGAGGACAGGGGGGTACTGGGGCCAACGTCCTGACTTTC	CATSSRGQGGTGANVLTF
15	-	TRBV9	TRBJ1-3	-	TGTGCCAGCAGCGTGACAGGAGACTCTGGAAACACCATATATTTT	CASSVTGDSGNTIYF
14	-	TRBV24-1	TRBJ1-2	-	TGTGCCACCTCCCCCCGCTATACTAACTATGGCTACACCTTC	CATSPRYTNYGYTF
14	-	TRBV30	TRBJ2-3	TRBD1	TGTGCCTGGAGTCGACAGGGAGCCACAGATACGCAGTATTTT	CAWSRQGATDTQYF
15	-	TRBV6-2/TRBV6-3	TRBJ2-7	-	TGTGCCAGCAGTTACTTAGCCGGGGATCGCTACGAGCAGTACTTC	CASSYLAGDRYEQYF
15	once	TRBV5-8	TRBJ1-1	-	TGTGCCAGCAGACGGAGACTGACAGGGAACACTGAAGCTTTCTTT	CASRRRLTGNTEAFF
16	-	TRBV4-2	TRBJ2-1	TRBD2	TGTGCCAGCAGAGCTACCGGGACTAGCGGGAGGGTGGAGCAGTTCTTC	CASRATGTSGRVEQFF
13	-	TRBV19	TRBJ1-2	TRBD1	TGTGCCAGTGCACGACAGGGGAGCTATGGCTACACCTTC	CASARQGSYGYTF
13	-	TRBV28	TRBJ1-5	-	TGTGCCAGCACGAGCAAGGGGGATCAGCCCCAGCATTTT	CASTSKGDQPQHF
15	-	TRBV10-3	TRBJ1-2	-	TGTGCCATCAGTGAGTCCCAGGTACCCACCTATGGCTACACCTTC	CAISESQVPTYGYTF
13	-	TRBV27	TRBJ1-5	-	TGTGCCAGCAGTTCGTTTCGCAATCAGCCCCAGCATTTT	CASSSFRNQPQHF
15	once	TRBV4-1	TRBJ2-7	-	TGCGCCAGCAGCCGAGTCTTAGCAGACGGCTACGAGCAGTACTTC	CASSRVLADGYEQYF
16	few	TRBV24-1	TRBJ2-1	TRBD1	TGTGCCACCAGTGATCGTGTTGGGACAGAGAACAATGAGCAGTTCTTC	CATSDRVGTENNEQFF
15	-	TRBV3-1/TRBV3-2	TRBJ2-7	TRBD2	TGTGCCAGCAGCCAAGGGCTAGCGGGAGTTTACGAGCAGTACTTC	CASSQGLAGVYEQYF
16	-	TRBV20-1	TRBJ2-5	TRBD2	TGCAGTGCTAGTCGTCCAGCGGGGGGGCTCCAAGAGACCCAGTACTTC	CSASRPAGGLQETQYF
13	few	TRBV2	TRBJ1-1	-	TGTGCCAGCAGCTTAACAGGGAACACTGAAGCTTTCTTT	CASSLTGNTEAFF
12	-	TRBV10-2	TRBJ2-1	-	TGCGCCAGCAGTGAGGGGGGCATCGAGCAGTTCTTC	CASSEGGIEQFF
14	-	TRBV27	TRBJ1-2	-	TGTGCCAGCAGTACTGCACCTCTTAACTATGGCTACACCTTC	CASSTAPLNYGYTF
15	-	TRBV5-6	TRBJ1-1	TRBD1	TGTGCCAGCAGCTGGGGGACAGGGGTCGATACTGAAGCTTTCTTT	CASSWGTGVDTEAFF
12	few	TRBV7-9	TRBJ2-1	-	TGTGCCAGCAGCCCTTACCAGAATGAGCAGTTCTTC	CASSPYQNEQFF
18	many	TRBV7-2	TRBJ2-4	-	TGTGCCAGCAGCCTCGAATGGACAGTGGGTTTGTCCAAAAACATTCAGTACTTC	CASSLEWTVGLSKNIQYF
14	-	TRBV7-9	TRBJ2-7	TRBD2	TGTGCCAGCAGCTTAGCACTAGCGGACTACGAGCAGTACTTC	CASSLALADYEQYF
18	-	TRBV7-2	TRBJ2-7	TRBD2	TGTGCCAGCAGCAACTATCCTCCTACTAGCGGGTTTACCTACGAGCAGTACTTC	CASSNYPPTSGFTYEQYF
16	-	TRBV29-1	TRBJ2-7	TRBD2	TGCAGCGTTGAAGAAGGTCTAGCGGGCAGCTCCTACGAGCAGTACTTC	CSVEEGLAGSSYEQYF
15	-	TRBV6-7	TRBJ1-1	-	TGTGCCAGCAGTTACTCGGCAGGGAAGAACACTGAAGCTTTCTTT	CASSYSAGKNTEAFF
14	-	TRBV7-3	TRBJ2-5	TRBD2	TGTGCCAGCAGTTTCAGCGGGAGGGAAGAGACCCAGTACTTC	CASSFSGREETQYF
18	once	TRBV4-1	TRBJ2-1	TRBD2	TGCGCCAGCAGCCTCTCCGGGACTAGCGGGAGGACCTACAATGAGCAGTTCTTC	CASSLSGTSGRTYNEQFF
15	few	TRBV28	TRBJ2-7	TRBD2	TGTGCCAGCAGTGCCGGGACTAGCGGGGTCTACGAGCAGTACTTC	CASSAGTSGVYEQYF
17	-	TRBV5-1	TRBJ2-3	TRBD2	TGCGCCAGCAGCTTGGGTCCGGGACTAGCGGGGGGAAGTAGGCAGTATTTT	CASSLGPGLAGGSRQYF
14	-	TRBV11-2	TRBJ2-1	TRBD2	TGTGCCAGCAGCCCTAGCGGGAGGGATTTTGAGCAGTTCTTC	CASSPSGRDFEQFF
12	-	TRBV28	TRBJ2-1	-	TGTGCCAGCAGTTTACGTGGGGGGGAGCAGTTCTTC	CASSLRGGEQFF
14	few	TRBV30	TRBJ2-3	TRBD2	TGTGCCTGGATGAGCGGGGGGGCCGGAGATACGCAGTATTTT	CAWMSGGAGDTQYF
14	-	TRBV7-2	TRBJ2-5	TRBD2	TGTGCCAGCAGCTTGAGGACGGGCCGGGAGGCCCAGTACTTC	CASSLRTGREAQYF
15	-	TRBV5-4	TRBJ1-2	-	TGTGCCAGCAGCTTGGGCCCCACCAGGCCGGGAGGCTACACCTTC	CASSLGPTRPGGYTF
15	-	TRBV3-1/TRBV3-2	TRBJ1-4	TRBD1	TGTGCCAGCAGCCCCGGGACAGGGGGTGATGAAAAACTGTTTTTT	CASSPGTGGDEKLFF
15	-	TRBV29-1	TRBJ2-2	TRBD1	TGCAGCGCCGCCCCGGGACAGGGGGGCACCGGGGAGCTGTTTTTT	CSAAPGQGGTGELFF
15	once	TRBV4-1	TRBJ2-1	-	TGCGCCAGCAGCCAGGCTTCCCTAGAATACAATGAGCAGTTCTTC	CASSQASLEYNEQFF
13	-	TRBV27	TRBJ1-2	-	TGTGCCAGCAGGTCTACAGGGACGGATGGCTACACCTTC	CASRSTGTDGYTF
15	once	TRBV5-4	TRBJ1-2	-	TGTGCCAGCAGCTTGGACTTACGGGGTTCGGGCGGCTACACCTTC	CASSLDLRGSGGYTF
11	-	TRBV12-3/TRBV12-4	TRBJ1-1	-	TGTGCCAGCAGTTTAACCGCGGGGGCTTTCTTT	CASSLTAGAFF
15	few	TRBV5-6	TRBJ1-6	-	TGTGCCAGCAGCTTGGCAGGATTTCGTAATTCACCCCTCCACTTT	CASSLAGFRNSPLHF
16	-	TRBV3-1/TRBV3-2	TRBJ2-5	TRBD1	TGTGCCAGCAGCCGCGTCCGGACAGGGGGACTGGAGACCCAGTACTTC	CASSRVRTGGLETQYF